This T cell receptor beta chain is drawn from a study of chemoradiotherapy in HPV16-positive cancers. Findings and caveats of the study: For HPV16-positive patients, expanding HPV-responsive T cells associated with longer recurrence-free survival.

Method: immunoSEQ multiplex PCR; TCRdb's copy keeps in-frame clones and lacks some. Of about 10,000 clones listed, under 80% are singletons. Comment on this clone: Its antigen is currently unknown.

The CDR3 consists of 19 residues. V shed 1 base and J 0 bases; nucleotides not matched to a gene: 9. Germline V gene lookup returns CDR1 SEHNR and CDR2 FQNEAQ (reference sequence). The V call is TRBV7-9, the J call TRBJ1-6; 7 bases line up with TRBD1. This TCR was sampled from a human donor with HPV-associated anogenital cancer. This material was obtained from a patient who underwent chemoradiotherapy. The CDR3 bases are TGTGCCAGCAGCTTAGAGAGGGGGCTGGTGAGCTCCTATAATTCACCCCTCCACTTT. This gives the protein CASSLERGLVSSYNSPLHF.